Below, 12 T cell receptor beta chains from the same sample are listed, as sequenced in a study of blood T cell repertoires in COVID-19. Profiling relied on immunoSEQ multiplex PCR, and the TCRdb table lists in-frame clones only, not all of them. The sample has roughly 500,000 clones, approximately 90% seen once. The sample comprised PBMCs or T cells enriched from blood (not recorded which). The source of these receptors is a woman aged 55-69 years who had recovered from COVID-19.

This chain links TRBV5-4 with TRBJ2-2; D is uncertain. Germline V CDR1 and CDR2: SGHNT, YYREEE (reference sequence). With 7 bases removed from V and 3 bases from J, the gap between germline ends came to 4 bases. This CDR3 spans 11 amino acids. DNA of the CDR3: TGTGCCAGCGGAGACACCGGGGAGCTGTTTTTT. It translates to CASGDTGELFF.

The rearrangement uses TRBV24-1 and TRBJ1-5, with unresolved D. Trimming took 6 bases from V and 5 from J, leaving 25 bases between them. The CDR3 contains 18 residues. Germline loops: CDR1 KGHDR, CDR2 SFDVKD. CDR3 residues: CATSWRFFSNPRDQPQHF. CDR3 in DNA: TGTGCCACCAGTTGGAGGTTCTTCAGTAACCCTAGGGATCAGCCCCAGCATTTT.

The gene calls are TRBV11-3 and TRBJ1-3, with 8 bases matching TRBD1. The CDR3 has 15 residues. Per the germline V gene, CDR1 is SGHNT and CDR2 is YENEEA. Germline trimming cut 5 bases from V and 0 bases from J; bases unmatched to any gene: 3. This CDR3 is CASSPGQVSGNTIYF. CDR3 nucleotides: TGTGCCAGCAGCCCGGGACAGGTCTCTGGAAACACCATATATTTT.

The chain uses TRBV6-5 and TRBJ1-6; perhaps TRBD1 as D (6 bases). Trimming left V 2 bases short and J 7 bases short, with 12 bases between. This CDR3 has 15 amino acids. CDR1 MNHEY and CDR2 SVGAGI come from the germline V gene. The CDR3 region is CASSYGQSWNSPLHF. CDR3 sequence (DNA): TGTGCCAGCAGTTACGGACAGTCATGGAATTCACCCCTCCACTTT.

The chain recombines TRBV2 with TRBJ2-1; D is unresolved. The CDR3 has 14 amino acids. V lost 7 bases and J 1 base, leaving 11 bases between the germline ends. The germline gives CDR1 SNHLY, CDR2 FYNNEI. CDR3 in amino acids: CASTEESSYNEQFF. The CDR3 DNA is TGTGCCAGCACCGAAGAGAGTTCCTACAATGAGCAGTTCTTC.

V usage is TRBV7-6 and J usage is TRBJ2-3, with a possible D match to TRBD1 (6 bases). This CDR3 has 15 amino acids. Germline V gene sequence: CDR1 SGHVS, CDR2 FNYEAQ. Deletions cut 5 bases from V and 2 bases from J, with 14 bases between. CDR3 in amino acids: CASSLRSGDTDTQYF. The CDR3 nucleotides are TGTGCCAGCAGCCTACGGTCAGGGGACACAGATACGCAGTATTTT.

The chain links TRBV5-1 to TRBJ1-2, with TRBD1 matching 8 bases. With V trimmed by 5 bases and J by 4 bases, 7 bases remained unmatched. The CDR3 consists of 14 residues. Germline V lookup: CDR1 SGHRS, CDR2 YFSETQ. The CDR3, as DNA: TGCGCCAGCAGTGTACCGGGACAGGTCTATGGCTACACCTTC. The encoded protein is CASSVPGQVYGYTF. The variable domain in full, with the rest retrieved from reference TRBV5-1 and TRBJ1-2, is KAGVTQTPRYLIKTRGQQVTLSCSPISGHRSVSWYQQTPGQGLQFLFEYFSETQRNKGNFPGRFSGRQFSNSRSEMNVSTLELGDSALYLCASSVPGQVYGYTFGSGTRLTVV.

The chain has TRBV5-1 and TRBJ2-2, with 12 nucleotides matching TRBD1. J gave up 7 bases and V 4 bases, and 5 bases lay outside the gene matches. The CDR3 runs 15 residues. The germline CDR1 and CDR2 sequences are SGHRS and YFSETQ. The CDR3 coding sequence is TGCGCCAGCAGCCCGGGACAGGGGGCATACGGGGAGCTGTTTTTT. This translates into CASSPGQGAYGELFF. The whole variable domain, remainder taken from reference TRBV5-1 and TRBJ2-2, is KAGVTQTPRYLIKTRGQQVTLSCSPISGHRSVSWYQQTPGQGLQFLFEYFSETQRNKGNFPGRFSGRQFSNSRSEMNVSTLELGDSALYLCASSPGQGAYGELFFGEGSRLTVL.

The chain links TRBV3-1 (or the pseudogene TRBV3-2) to TRBJ1-2; D is perhaps TRBD1 (5 bases). CDR3 length equals 13 residues. Germline assignment: CDR1 LGHDT and CDR2 YNNKEL (reference sequence). Trimming cost V 6 bases and J 2 bases, with 10 bases left between them. CDR3 sequence reads: CASRNQGNYGYTF. DNA of the CDR3: TGTGCCAGCAGGAATCAGGGAAACTATGGCTACACCTTC.

Only a few counts were recorded for this clone. The CDR3 region is CASMTGTPNTEAFF. The CDR3 DNA reads TGTGCCAGTATGACAGGTACTCCGAACACTGAAGCTTTCTTT. The chain carries TRBV19 and TRBJ1-1, with D tentatively TRBD1 (6 bases). CDR3 length: 14 amino acids. Germline V lookup: CDR1 LNHDA, CDR2 SQIVND (reference sequence). Trimming shortened V by 7 bases and J by 1 base, and 13 bases separated the two germline ends.

The chain uses TRBV19 and TRBJ1-5, with TRBD1 matching over 8 bases. The CDR3 length is 18 residues. Germline loops: CDR1 LNHDA, CDR2 SQIVND (reference sequence). Losses at the gene ends were 4 bases for V and 2 bases for J; bases not matched to a gene: 13. The CDR3 spells CASSTHRDRYKGNQPQHF. The CDR3 nucleotides are TGTGCCAGTAGTACCCACCGGGACAGGTATAAGGGCAATCAGCCCCAGCATTTT.

The chain uses TRBV5-5 and TRBJ2-7; tentative D call: TRBD2 (7 bases). Germline CDR1 is SGHKS and CDR2 is YYEKEE (reference sequence). The CDR3 length is 16 residues. V gave up 0 bases and J gave up 2 bases, with 15 bases separating them. CDR3 coding DNA: TGTGCCAGCAGCTTGGCCCCGAGGCGGGGGCCCTACGAGCAGTACGTC. This codes for CASSLAPRRGPYEQYV.